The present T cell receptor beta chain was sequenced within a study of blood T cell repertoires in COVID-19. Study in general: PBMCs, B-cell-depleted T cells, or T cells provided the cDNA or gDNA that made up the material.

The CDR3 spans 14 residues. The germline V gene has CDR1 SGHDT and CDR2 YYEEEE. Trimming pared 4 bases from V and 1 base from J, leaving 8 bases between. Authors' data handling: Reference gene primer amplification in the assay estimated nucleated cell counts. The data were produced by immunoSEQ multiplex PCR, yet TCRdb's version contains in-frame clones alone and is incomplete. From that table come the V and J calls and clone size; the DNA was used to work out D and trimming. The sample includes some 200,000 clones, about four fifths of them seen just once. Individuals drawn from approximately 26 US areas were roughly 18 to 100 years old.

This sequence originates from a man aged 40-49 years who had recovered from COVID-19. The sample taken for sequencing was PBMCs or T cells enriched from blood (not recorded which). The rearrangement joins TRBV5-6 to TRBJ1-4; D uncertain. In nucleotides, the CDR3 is TGTGCCAGCAGCCGGGAAATAACTAATGAAAAACTGTTTTTT. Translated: CASSREITNEKLFF.